Described below is a single T cell receptor beta chain sequence and its context. The record originates from a study of T cell changes during pregnancy in multiple sclerosis. Assay used: immunoSEQ multiplex PCR; TCRdb lists only in-frame clones, some missing. The sample records about 84,000 clones, over 90% being singletons. Per germline, CDR1 SGHRS and CDR2 YFSETQ. The CDR3 has 14 residues. Trimming cost V 0 bases and J 4 bases, with 11 bases left between them. The TCR sequence derives from a female donor with multiple sclerosis, enrolled in a pregnancy study. The sample in question was peripheral blood, obtained in the third trimester of pregnancy. The rearrangement uses TRBV5-1 and TRBJ2-7; perhaps TRBD1 as D (6 bases). CDR3 region: CASSLGQGFYEQYF. The CDR3 DNA is TGCGCCAGCAGCTTGGGGCAGGGGTTTTACGAGCAGTACTTC. The full variable domain, rest sourced from reference TRBV5-1 and TRBJ2-7, is KAGVTQTPRYLIKTRGQQVTLSCSPISGHRSVSWYQQTPGQGLQFLFEYFSETQRNKGNFPGRFSGRQFSNSRSEMNVSTLELGDSALYLCASSLGQGFYEQYFGPGTRLTVT.